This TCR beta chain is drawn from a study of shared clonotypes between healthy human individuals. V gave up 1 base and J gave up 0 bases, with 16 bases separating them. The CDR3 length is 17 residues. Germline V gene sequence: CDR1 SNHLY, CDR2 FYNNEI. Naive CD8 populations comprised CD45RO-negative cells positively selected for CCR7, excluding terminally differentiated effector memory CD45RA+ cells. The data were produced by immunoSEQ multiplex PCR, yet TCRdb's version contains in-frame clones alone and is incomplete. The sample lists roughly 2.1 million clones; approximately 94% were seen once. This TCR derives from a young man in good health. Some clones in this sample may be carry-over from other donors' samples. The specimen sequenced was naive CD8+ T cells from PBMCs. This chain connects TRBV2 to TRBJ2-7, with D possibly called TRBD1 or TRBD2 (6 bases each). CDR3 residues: CASSEGGMGGLSYEQYF. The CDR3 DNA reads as TGTGCCAGCAGTGAAGGAGGGATGGGGGGCCTCTCCTACGAGCAGTACTTC.